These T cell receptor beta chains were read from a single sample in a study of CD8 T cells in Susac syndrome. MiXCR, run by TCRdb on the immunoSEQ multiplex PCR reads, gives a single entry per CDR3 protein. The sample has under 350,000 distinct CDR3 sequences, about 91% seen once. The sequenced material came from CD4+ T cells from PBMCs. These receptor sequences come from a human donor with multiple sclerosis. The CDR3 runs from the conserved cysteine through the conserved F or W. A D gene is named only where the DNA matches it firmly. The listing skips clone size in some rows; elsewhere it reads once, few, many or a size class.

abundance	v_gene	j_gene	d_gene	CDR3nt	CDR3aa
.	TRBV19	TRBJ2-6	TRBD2	TGTGCCAGTAGTATCAGACTAGCGGGAGACCCCTCTGGGGCCAACGTCCTGACTTTC	CASSIRLAGDPSGANVLTF
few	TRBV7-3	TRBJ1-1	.	TGTGCCAGCAGCCACGCCGGGGTCGCTGAAGCTTTCTTT	CASSHAGVAEAFF
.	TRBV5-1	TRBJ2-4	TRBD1	TGCGCCAGCAGCGGGGACAGTTTCTCAGCCAAAAACATTCAGTACTTC	CASSGDSFSAKNIQYF
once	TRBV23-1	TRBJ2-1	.	TGCGCCAGCAGTCAACTTCCTACGGCGGGGTACAATGAGCAGTTCTTC	CASSQLPTAGYNEQFF
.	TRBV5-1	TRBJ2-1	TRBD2	TGCGCCAGCAGCTTGCGGTTAGGCGGGAGTATTCGTACCTACAATGAGCAGTTCTTC	CASSLRLGGSIRTYNEQFF
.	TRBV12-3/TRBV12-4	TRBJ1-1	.	TGTGCCAGCAGTTTAGCTGGGCTTACTGAAGCTTTCTTT	CASSLAGLTEAFF
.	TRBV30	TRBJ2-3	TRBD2	TGTGCCTGGAGTGGGAGTCTAGCGGGAGAGGCGTATTTT	CAWSGSLAGEAYF
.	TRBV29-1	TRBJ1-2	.	TGCAGCGGGGGGGGGCCTGGCTACACCTTC	CSGGGPGYTF
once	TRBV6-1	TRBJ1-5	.	TGTGCCAGCAGGGGTAGCAATCAGCCCCAGCATTTT	CASRGSNQPQHF
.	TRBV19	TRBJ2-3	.	TGTGCCAGTAGTATCTTGACAGCGAACACAGATACGCAGTATTTT	CASSILTANTDTQYF
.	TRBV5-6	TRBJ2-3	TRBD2	TGTGCCAGCAGCTTGGTTCGGCTAGCGGGAGACTCAGATACGCAGTATTTT	CASSLVRLAGDSDTQYF
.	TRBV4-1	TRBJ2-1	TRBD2	TGCGCCAGCAGCCAGCCCCCAACTAGCGGGAGGGTTGTCAATGAGCAGTTCTTC	CASSQPPTSGRVVNEQFF
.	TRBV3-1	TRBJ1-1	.	TGTGCCAGCAGCCAAGGCCCGGGAAGGACTGAAGCTTTCTTT	CASSQGPGRTEAFF
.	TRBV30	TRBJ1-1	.	TGTGCCTGGATCGGGCTGCCCGGGACTGAAGCTTTCTTT	CAWIGLPGTEAFF
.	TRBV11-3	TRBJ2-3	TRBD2	TGTGCCAGCAGCCTCTTTCCTGGGCTAGCGGGGGGGAAGGATACGCAGTATTTT	CASSLFPGLAGGKDTQYF
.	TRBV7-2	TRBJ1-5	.	TGTGCCAGCAGCACCTTGGCTAATCAGCCCCAGCATTTT	CASSTLANQPQHF
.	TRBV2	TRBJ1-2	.	TGTGCCGGATCAGGAGGTGGACAGACTTACGGAGGCTACACCTTC	CAGSGGGQTYGGYTF
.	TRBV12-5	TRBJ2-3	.	TGTGCTAGTGGTTTGGTATGGCAGGGTCGGGAAGCAGATACGCAGTATTTT	CASGLVWQGREADTQYF
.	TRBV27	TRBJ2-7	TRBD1	TGTGCCAGCAGTGAGGACAGGGGCTCTGGAAAGCAGTACTTC	CASSEDRGSGKQYF
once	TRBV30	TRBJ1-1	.	TGTGCCTGGAACCGGGGCATGAACACTGAAGCTTTCTTT	CAWNRGMNTEAFF
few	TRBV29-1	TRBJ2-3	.	TGCAGCGTTGTGCCTAGCGGCACAGATACGCAGTATTTT	CSVVPSGTDTQYF
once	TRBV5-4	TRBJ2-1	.	TGTGCCAGCAGCCCCGGGAGAAGCGGAAGATCTAGCTCCTACAATGAGCAGTTCTTC	CASSPGRSGRSSSYNEQFF
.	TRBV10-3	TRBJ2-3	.	TGTGCCATCAGGAGCTCGGGTAGCACAGATACGCAGTATTTT	CAIRSSGSTDTQYF
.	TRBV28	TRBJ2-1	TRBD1	TGTGCCAGCCGTAACAGGGGGCGAGGTGAGCAGTTCTTC	CASRNRGRGEQFF
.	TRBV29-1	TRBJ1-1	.	TGCAGCGTTCCGGGGGTCACTGAAGCTTTCTTT	CSVPGVTEAFF
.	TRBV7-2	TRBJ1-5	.	TGTGCCAGCAGCTTAGGGGGTGGGCAGAATCAGCCCCAGCATTTT	CASSLGGGQNQPQHF
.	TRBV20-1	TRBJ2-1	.	TGCAGTGCTAGAGATCGGGGGGCCTCGGATTACAATGAGCAGTTCTTC	CSARDRGASDYNEQFF
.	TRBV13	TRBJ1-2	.	TGTGCCAGCAGCCTTCAGGGGAAGGGCTATGGCTACACCTTC	CASSLQGKGYGYTF
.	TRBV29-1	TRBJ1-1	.	TGCAGCGCCGCTCTACAGGGCCGAGGCCAAAACGCTGAAGCTTTCTTT	CSAALQGRGQNAEAFF
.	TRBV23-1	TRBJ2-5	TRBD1	TGCGCCAGCGGGGGACAGGGTTGTAGGGAGACCCAGTACTTC	CASGGQGCRETQYF
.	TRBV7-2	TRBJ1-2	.	TGTGCCAGCAGCCCTGAGGAAGGAGGCTACACCTTC	CASSPEEGGYTF
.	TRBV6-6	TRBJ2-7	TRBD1	TGTGCCAGCAGAGGGGGGGACAGGGCATACGAGCAGTACTTC	CASRGGDRAYEQYF
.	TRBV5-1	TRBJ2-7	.	TGCGCCAGCAGCTTGGAGGGACTTGGCGAGCAGTACTTC	CASSLEGLGEQYF
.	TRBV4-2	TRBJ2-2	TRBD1	TGTGCCAGCATGACCGGGACAGGATACACCGGGGAGCTGTTTTTT	CASMTGTGYTGELFF
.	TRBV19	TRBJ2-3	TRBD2	TGTGCCAGTAGTATCCCAGCGGGGAGCACAGATACGCAGTATTTT	CASSIPAGSTDTQYF
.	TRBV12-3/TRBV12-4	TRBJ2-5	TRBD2	TGTGCCAGCAGTTTTGGGACTAGCGGGGTTCAAGAGACCCAGTACTTC	CASSFGTSGVQETQYF
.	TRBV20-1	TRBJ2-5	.	TGCAGTGCTAGAAAGGAGGTAGAGGAGACCCAGTACTTC	CSARKEVEETQYF
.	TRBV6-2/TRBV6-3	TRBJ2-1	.	TGTGCCAGCAGTTACGTTAGGGTCGATGAGCAGTTCTTC	CASSYVRVDEQFF
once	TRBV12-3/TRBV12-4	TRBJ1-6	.	TGTGCCAGCAGTTTAGGGGGTTCACCCCTCCACTTT	CASSLGGSPLHF
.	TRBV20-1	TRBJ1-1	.	TGCAGTTCTACTAGGCGGTTGACTGAAGCTTTCTTT	CSSTRRLTEAFF
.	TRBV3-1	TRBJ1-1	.	TGTGCCAGCAGCCAAGCTTTTACCTCGAACACTGAAGCTTTCTTT	CASSQAFTSNTEAFF
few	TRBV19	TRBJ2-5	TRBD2	TGTGCCAGTCAGAAAATAGCGGGAGAGGTGGAGACCCAGTACTTC	CASQKIAGEVETQYF
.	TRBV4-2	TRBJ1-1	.	TGTGCCAGCAGCCAAGAAGGTCAGGGTTCAGCTTTCTTT	CASSQEGQGSAFF
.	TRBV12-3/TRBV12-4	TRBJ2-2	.	TGTGCCAGCAGCAATGACTTCAGCTCCGGGGAGCTGTTTTTT	CASSNDFSSGELFF
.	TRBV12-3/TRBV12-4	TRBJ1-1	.	TGTGCCAGCACCGACAGTCCCGCTCCTGAAGCTTTCTTT	CASTDSPAPEAFF
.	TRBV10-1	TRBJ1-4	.	TGCGCCAGCTCGGACGTACTTAATGAAAAACTGTTTTTT	CASSDVLNEKLFF